Listed below are T cell receptor beta chains from one sample, sequenced in a study of identifying expanded T cells in peripheral blood. The table came from immunoSEQ multiplex PCR; TCRdb's copy has only in-frame clones and leaves some out. The repertoire holds tens of thousands of clones, with 70% to 90% as singletons. The sample comprised blood. The receptor set was obtained from a person aged 18 to 75 in good health. The CDR3 runs from the conserved cysteine through the conserved F or W. Each record gives: V gene, J gene, D gene, CDR3 protein. D genes are given only for firm matches.

>TRBV16|TRBJ1-5|NA
CASSQLGGRQPQHF
>TRBV27|TRBJ1-1|NA
CASSLTVNTEAFF
>TRBV7-2|TRBJ2-1|NA
CASSLATGDYYNEQFF
>TRBV4-3|TRBJ1-2|TRBD1
CASSQDFPFWHRGADYGCTF
>TRBV5-4|TRBJ2-5|NA
CASSLVGPGETQYF
>TRBV27|TRBJ1-5|NA
CASRLQGSVQPQHF
>TRBV7-2|TRBJ2-7|NA
CASSSDGDYEQYF
>TRBV7-2|TRBJ2-3|TRBD2
CASSTGLAGGTDTQYF
>TRBV28|TRBJ1-2|TRBD1
CASSSLQGTYGYTF
>TRBV4-2|TRBJ2-4|TRBD2
CASSQDWGLAGALNIQYF
>TRBV7-9|TRBJ2-3|TRBD2
CASSGNKRGGLRQDTQYF
>TRBV7-9|TRBJ2-6|NA
CASSSMFRVLLSGANVLTF
>TRBV5-6|TRBJ2-3|TRBD1
CASSFGQGANTQYF
>TRBV11-2|TRBJ2-3|NA
CASSPSGQAAPDTQYF
>TRBV29-1|TRBJ2-7|TRBD2
CSAGGSQRGGSYEQYF
>TRBV2|TRBJ1-4|TRBD1
CASGPDRGSEKLFF
>TRBV5-1|TRBJ2-1|TRBD1
CASSLAVLGQGFHEQFF
>TRBV5-4|TRBJ2-7|NA
CASSLVGEQYF
>TRBV6-5|TRBJ1-3|NA
CASSSRHAGNTIYF
>TRBV6-5|TRBJ1-6|NA
CASSYSDSLNSPLHF
>TRBV5-1|TRBJ2-2|TRBD1
CASSWDRSAGELFF
>TRBV2|TRBJ1-1|NA
CASSESMGLNTEAFF
>TRBV7-9|TRBJ2-5|TRBD2
CASSSGLVQETQYF
>TRBV5-1|TRBJ1-1|TRBD1
CASRNDRGEAEAFF
>TRBV5-4|TRBJ1-6|NA
CASSFGVSYNSPLHF
>TRBV11-2|TRBJ2-7|NA
CASSPVGGVAYEQYF
>TRBV28|TRBJ1-2|TRBD1
CASSSPGQGDYGYTF
>TRBV5-6|TRBJ1-1|NA
CASSFGQLNTEAFF
>TRBV7-2|TRBJ1-5|NA
CASSLQPASNQPQHF
>TRBV19|TRBJ1-2|NA
CASSRSYMEDGYTF
>TRBV2|TRBJ1-5|NA
CASSPEFGQPQHF
>TRBV7-9|TRBJ2-3|NA
CASTLARPAADTQYF
>TRBV7-2|TRBJ1-3|NA
CASSSWAGNTIYF
>TRBV27|TRBJ2-6|NA
CASRLDSSGANVLTF
>TRBV10-3|TRBJ2-7|NA
CAISIQESSYEQYF
>TRBV7-2|TRBJ2-3|NA
CASSSFTDTQYF
>TRBV7-9|TRBJ2-6|NA
CASSPRWISGANVLTF
>TRBV4-3|TRBJ2-7|NA
CASSQGYREYEQYF
>TRBV28|TRBJ1-2|TRBD1
CASSQGTGGGYGYTF
>TRBV11-3|TRBJ2-2|TRBD1
CASSTQGARTGELFF
>TRBV2|TRBJ2-5|TRBD1
CASSPGQGAQETQYF
>TRBV6-5|TRBJ2-7|NA
CASSSSTDSWEQYF
>TRBV28|TRBJ2-7|TRBD1
CASSTRAGGSAEQYF
>TRBV11-3|TRBJ2-4|TRBD1
CASSLTGGNIQYF
>TRBV10-3|TRBJ2-3|NA
CAIRTQGSTDTQYF
>TRBV5-6|TRBJ2-7|NA
CASSSTGRVILRDF
>TRBV7-7|TRBJ2-1|TRBD1
CASSSGQRYSHEQFF
>TRBV4-1|TRBJ1-1|NA
CASSQIYRDILRRAFF
>TRBV6-5|TRBJ2-5|NA
CASSPLFQETQYF
>TRBV7-2|TRBJ1-1|NA
CASSLQSLTEAFF
>TRBV12-5|TRBJ2-1|NA
CASGLSLYNEQFF
>TRBV6-5|TRBJ2-1|NA
CASSSTTSGWRFF
>TRBV18|TRBJ1-2|NA
CASSPSHADGYTF
>TRBV7-2|TRBJ2-1|NA
CASSPSLRGVLRQFF
>TRBV5-1|TRBJ2-3|NA
CASSSPVARVTDTQYF
>TRBV7-9|TRBJ1-2|NA
CASSPWGGVHGYTF
>TRBV5-1|TRBJ1-4|TRBD1
CASSLRRTGAATNEKLFF
>TRBV7-9|TRBJ2-7|NA
CASSLRDRRTFPYEQYF